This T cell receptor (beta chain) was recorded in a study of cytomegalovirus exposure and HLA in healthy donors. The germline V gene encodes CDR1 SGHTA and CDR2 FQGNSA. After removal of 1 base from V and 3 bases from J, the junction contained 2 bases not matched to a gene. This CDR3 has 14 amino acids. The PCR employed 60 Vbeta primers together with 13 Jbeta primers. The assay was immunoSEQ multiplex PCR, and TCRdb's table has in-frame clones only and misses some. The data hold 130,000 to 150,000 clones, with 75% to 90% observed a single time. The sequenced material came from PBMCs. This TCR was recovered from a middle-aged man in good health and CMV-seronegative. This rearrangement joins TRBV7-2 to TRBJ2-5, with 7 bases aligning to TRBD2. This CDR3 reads CASSLDGGKETQYF. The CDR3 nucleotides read TGTGCCAGCAGCTTAGACGGGGGGAAAGAGACCCAGTACTTC.